The rows below give T cell receptor beta chains drawn from one sample of a study of control samples from healthy donors and cancer patients. Some clones are missing from TCRdb's copy, which holds only in-frame ones; the method was immunoSEQ multiplex PCR. The sample has under 150,000 clones, about 92% seen once. The specimen was PBMCs. The source is a man aged 45 to 65 with head and neck cancer. CDR3s include the opening cysteine and the closing phenylalanine or tryptophan.

j_call: TRBJ2-1
v_call: TRBV6-2/TRBV6-3
cdr3_aa: CASSAGLAVYNEQFF

j_call: TRBJ2-5
v_call: TRBV6-5
cdr3_aa: CASSYSGAAARKTQYF

j_call: TRBJ1-4
v_call: TRBV28
cdr3_aa: CASSSPSAREKLFF

j_call: TRBJ1-5
v_call: TRBV6-6
cdr3_aa: CASSPPMDPTGTYSNQPQHF

j_call: TRBJ1-1
v_call: TRBV4-2
cdr3_aa: CASSRSQGANTEAFF

j_call: TRBJ1-1
v_call: TRBV30
cdr3_aa: CAWAGQGTEAFF

j_call: TRBJ1-2
v_call: TRBV7-2
cdr3_aa: CASSPSGRTGNYGYTF

j_call: TRBJ2-1
v_call: TRBV19
cdr3_aa: CASSPSGGSYNEQFF

j_call: TRBJ1-1
v_call: TRBV15
cdr3_aa: CATSSPRDGNTEAFF

j_call: TRBJ2-3
v_call: TRBV4-2
cdr3_aa: CASSQDPIGPQGLARTDTQYF

j_call: TRBJ2-2
v_call: TRBV4-1
cdr3_aa: CASSQEKGTGELFF

j_call: TRBJ2-3
v_call: TRBV6-4
cdr3_aa: CASSDGWADTQYF

j_call: TRBJ2-7
v_call: TRBV28
cdr3_aa: CASRVDRSYEQYF

j_call: TRBJ2-5
v_call: TRBV28
cdr3_aa: CASSLDRGMETQYF

j_call: TRBJ1-1
v_call: TRBV7-9
cdr3_aa: CASSLTGDTEAFF

j_call: TRBJ1-6
v_call: TRBV18
cdr3_aa: CASSLRDRNSPLHF

j_call: TRBJ1-1
v_call: TRBV2
cdr3_aa: CASKTSLAEAFF

j_call: TRBJ2-1
v_call: TRBV21-1
cdr3_aa: CASSKGPTSGITYNEQFF

j_call: TRBJ1-1
v_call: TRBV5-6
cdr3_aa: CASSLGTGNTEAFF

j_call: TRBJ1-2
v_call: TRBV30
cdr3_aa: CAWKLKASYTF

j_call: TRBJ1-1
v_call: TRBV16
cdr3_aa: CASSPLAGSEAFF

j_call: TRBJ1-3
v_call: TRBV27
cdr3_aa: CASSLSARGSGNTIYF

j_call: TRBJ2-2
v_call: TRBV7-2
cdr3_aa: CASSLTGELFF

j_call: TRBJ1-4
v_call: TRBV6-5
cdr3_aa: CASRERKLFF

j_call: TRBJ2-1
v_call: TRBV11-3
cdr3_aa: CASSLGGPSDEQFF

j_call: TRBJ2-7
v_call: TRBV27
cdr3_aa: CASSSLIDRGTGTEQYF

j_call: TRBJ2-7
v_call: TRBV7-2
cdr3_aa: CASSLDRGPEQYF

j_call: TRBJ2-5
v_call: TRBV6-5
cdr3_aa: CASSRRPRGQETQYF

j_call: TRBJ2-3
v_call: TRBV30
cdr3_aa: CAWSPWGSTDTQYF

j_call: TRBJ2-1
v_call: TRBV6-2/TRBV6-3
cdr3_aa: CASSPIGNSYNEQFF

j_call: TRBJ1-2
v_call: TRBV6-4
cdr3_aa: CASSPDSAVPRGYTF

j_call: TRBJ1-1
v_call: TRBV7-9
cdr3_aa: CASSLVRGTEAFF

j_call: TRBJ2-1
v_call: TRBV6-2/TRBV6-3
cdr3_aa: CASSMWGHEQFF

j_call: TRBJ1-5
v_call: TRBV30
cdr3_aa: CAWSVWGGAGQPQHF

j_call: TRBJ1-6
v_call: TRBV28
cdr3_aa: CASRLIRPNSPLHF

j_call: TRBJ2-7
v_call: TRBV7-8
cdr3_aa: CASSWGQGPSYEQYF

j_call: TRBJ2-7
v_call: TRBV7-2
cdr3_aa: CASSLVFSGGAPYEQYF

j_call: TRBJ1-4
v_call: TRBV3-1/TRBV3-2
cdr3_aa: CASSHRGEDEKLFF

j_call: TRBJ2-1
v_call: TRBV18
cdr3_aa: CASSPRRGGRNNEQFF

j_call: TRBJ1-4
v_call: TRBV7-2
cdr3_aa: CASSLAGFVEKLFF

j_call: TRBJ1-4
v_call: TRBV5-1
cdr3_aa: CASSESATNEKLFF

j_call: TRBJ1-5
v_call: TRBV29-1
cdr3_aa: CSVRSGGFNQPQHF

j_call: TRBJ1-1
v_call: TRBV7-9
cdr3_aa: CASSSTRELNTEAFF

j_call: TRBJ2-5
v_call: TRBV4-2
cdr3_aa: CASSLKGQGSLETQYF

j_call: TRBJ1-2
v_call: TRBV7-9
cdr3_aa: CASSLYDPSYGYTF

j_call: TRBJ1-2
v_call: TRBV2
cdr3_aa: CASSGGLSGGYTF

j_call: TRBJ2-4
v_call: TRBV2
cdr3_aa: CASRGAGAKNIQYF

j_call: TRBJ2-3
v_call: TRBV9
cdr3_aa: CASSTRTSFSPRQTDTQYF

j_call: TRBJ2-3
v_call: TRBV11-1
cdr3_aa: CASSSNRLDTQYF

j_call: TRBJ1-1
v_call: TRBV4-2
cdr3_aa: CASSQGERIIPEAFF

j_call: TRBJ2-6
v_call: TRBV12-3/TRBV12-4
cdr3_aa: CASSLAGANVLTF

j_call: TRBJ2-5
v_call: TRBV15
cdr3_aa: CATSRVRALQETQYF

j_call: TRBJ2-3
v_call: TRBV7-9
cdr3_aa: CASSLAGSTDTQYF

j_call: TRBJ2-7
v_call: TRBV28
cdr3_aa: CASIGTSGGGYYEQYF

j_call: TRBJ1-2
v_call: TRBV7-9
cdr3_aa: CASILGGGGGYGYTF